These T cell receptor beta chains were read from a single sample in a study of OX40 agonist ivuxolimab in advanced cancers. Repertoires were generated with immunoSEQ multiplex PCR, while TCRdb's copy carries only in-frame clones and drops some. The sample yields 70,000 to 95,000 clones, roughly 91% seen once. The starting material was CD4+ or CD8+ T cells sorted from blood, obtained in a trial of the OX40 agonist ivuxolimab. These receptors were taken from an adult with an advanced solid tumor such as melanoma, head and neck, liver or kidney cancer. The CDR3 runs from the conserved cysteine through the conserved F or W. D genes are given only for firm matches. Size is stated for part of the rows, as once, few or many counts, or as a class when the clone is expanded.

V gene	D gene	clone size	J gene	CDR3 DNA	CDR3 protein
TRBV13	-	-	TRBJ2-5	TGTGCCAGCAGCTTAGGCCGGGTGGGTGGGGAGACCCAGTACTTC	CASSLGRVGGETQYF
TRBV7-2	-	few	TRBJ1-2	TGTGCCAGCAGCCCGACCCGTCGGGATGGCTACACCTTC	CASSPTRRDGYTF
TRBV6-1	-	-	TRBJ1-1	TGTGCCAGCAGTCTAGCAGCAGGGGTAGAAACTGAAGCTTTCTTT	CASSLAAGVETEAFF
TRBV5-1	-	-	TRBJ2-2	TGCGCCAGCAGCGACCTACCAAGGGGGTACGGGGAGCTGTTTTTT	CASSDLPRGYGELFF
TRBV27	-	-	TRBJ1-1	TGTGCCAGCAGTTTATCGTGGGGGGGCACTGAAGCTTTCTTT	CASSLSWGGTEAFF
TRBV5-1	-	-	TRBJ2-4	TGCGCCAGCAGCTCCGGTTCGGTGCTAGCCAAAAACATTCAGTACTTC	CASSSGSVLAKNIQYF
TRBV19	-	-	TRBJ1-2	TGTGCCAACCACCGGGACTCAACTAACTATGGCTACACCTTC	CANHRDSTNYGYTF
TRBV6-5	-	once	TRBJ2-1	TGTGCCAGCAGTTACTCGGAGAGCTCCTACAATGAGCAGTTCTTC	CASSYSESSYNEQFF
TRBV4-2	-	once	TRBJ2-2	TGTGCCAGCAAGGTTGAAGGGGCCAACACCGGGGAGCTGTTTTTT	CASKVEGANTGELFF
TRBV5-1	-	-	TRBJ1-1	TGCGCCAGCAGCTTGTTTTTTGAGGGACGGATGAACACTGAAGCTTTCTTT	CASSLFFEGRMNTEAFF
TRBV6-6	TRBD2	-	TRBJ2-5	TGTGCCAGCAGCTTGCGGGGGGGAGGGGAGACCCAGTACTTC	CASSLRGGGETQYF
TRBV11-1	-	once	TRBJ2-2	TGTGCCAGCAGCTCACGAGACGGACCAGTGGGCGGGGAGCTGTTTTTT	CASSSRDGPVGGELFF
TRBV5-1	-	-	TRBJ2-7	TGCGCCAGCTCGGACGTCGGGAGCGAGCAGTACTTC	CASSDVGSEQYF
TRBV27	TRBD1	once	TRBJ1-1	TGTGCCAGCAGTTTGCCTCCCGGGACAGGGGGCACTGAAGCTTTCTTT	CASSLPPGTGGTEAFF
TRBV6-1	-	-	TRBJ1-2	TGTGCCAGCAGTGAAGTGCCAGCCTACTATGGCTACACCTTC	CASSEVPAYYGYTF
TRBV9	TRBD1	-	TRBJ1-1	TGTGCCAGCAGCGTCACCGGACAGGTGAACACTGAAGCTTTCTTT	CASSVTGQVNTEAFF
TRBV18	TRBD2	once	TRBJ2-1	TGTGCCAGCTCACAAGCGGGGGAATACAATGAGCAGTTCTTC	CASSQAGEYNEQFF
TRBV29-1	TRBD2	-	TRBJ2-3	TGCAGCGTTGGGGGGACTAGCCGGGATACGCAGTATTTT	CSVGGTSRDTQYF
TRBV19	-	-	TRBJ2-5	TGTGCCAGTAACCCGGGACGACGAACAGAGACCCAGTACTTC	CASNPGRRTETQYF
TRBV29-1	TRBD1	-	TRBJ2-4	TGCAGCGTTCCCGGGACAGGGGTAGACATTCAGTACTTC	CSVPGTGVDIQYF
TRBV7-6	TRBD1	-	TRBJ1-3	TGTGCCAGCAGCCCCTTGGACAGGCTCTCTGGAAACACCATATATTTT	CASSPLDRLSGNTIYF
TRBV5-6	TRBD1	-	TRBJ1-6	TGTGCCAGCAGCGTCGTACAGGGGGTAGTTTCACCCCTCCACTTT	CASSVVQGVVSPLHF
TRBV6-6	TRBD1	-	TRBJ2-3	TGTGCCAGCAGTAGGGACAGGGCGTGGGGTACGCAGTATTTT	CASSRDRAWGTQYF